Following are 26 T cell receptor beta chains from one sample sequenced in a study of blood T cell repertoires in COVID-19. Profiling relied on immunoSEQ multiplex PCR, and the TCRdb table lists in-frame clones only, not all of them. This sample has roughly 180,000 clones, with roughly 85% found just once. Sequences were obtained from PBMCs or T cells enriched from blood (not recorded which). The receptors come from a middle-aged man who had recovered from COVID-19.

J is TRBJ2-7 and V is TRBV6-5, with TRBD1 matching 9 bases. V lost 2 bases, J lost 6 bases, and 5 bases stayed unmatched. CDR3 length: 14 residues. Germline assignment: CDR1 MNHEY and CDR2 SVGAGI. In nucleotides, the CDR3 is TGTGCCAGCAGTTACACAGGGGGCGCGGGCGAGCAGTACTTC. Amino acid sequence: CASSYTGGAGEQYF.

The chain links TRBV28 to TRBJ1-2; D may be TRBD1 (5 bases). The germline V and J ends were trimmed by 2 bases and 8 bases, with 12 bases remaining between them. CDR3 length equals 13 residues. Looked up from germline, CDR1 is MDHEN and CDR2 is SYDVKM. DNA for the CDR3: TGTGCCAGCAGTTTACTCAGGGCACCCGGCTACACCTTC. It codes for CASSLLRAPGYTF.

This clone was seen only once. In DNA, the CDR3 is TGTGCCAGCAGCCAAGATCAGGCAGGGGTTGGAAACACCATATATTTT. It codes for CASSQDQAGVGNTIYF. J is TRBJ1-3 and V is TRBV4-2; a possible D gene is TRBD1 (6 bases). Germline V lookup: CDR1 LGHNA, CDR2 YNFKEQ. The CDR3 consists of 16 residues. V gave up 0 bases and J gave up 3 bases, with 12 bases separating them.

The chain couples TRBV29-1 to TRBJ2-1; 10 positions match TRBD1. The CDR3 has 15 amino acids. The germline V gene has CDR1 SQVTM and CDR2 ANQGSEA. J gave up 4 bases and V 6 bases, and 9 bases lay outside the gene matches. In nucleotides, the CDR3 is TGCAGCGTGCCCTCGGACAGGGGGATTTACAATGAGCAGTTCTTC. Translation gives CSVPSDRGIYNEQFF.

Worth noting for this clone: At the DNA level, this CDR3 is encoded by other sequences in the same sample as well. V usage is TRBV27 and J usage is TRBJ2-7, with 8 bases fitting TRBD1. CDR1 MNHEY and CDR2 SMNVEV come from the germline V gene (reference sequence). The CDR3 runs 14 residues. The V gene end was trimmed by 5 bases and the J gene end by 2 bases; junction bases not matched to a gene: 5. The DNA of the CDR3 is TGTGCCAGCAGTGCCGGGACAGGCACCTACGAGCAGTACTTC. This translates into CASSAGTGTYEQYF.

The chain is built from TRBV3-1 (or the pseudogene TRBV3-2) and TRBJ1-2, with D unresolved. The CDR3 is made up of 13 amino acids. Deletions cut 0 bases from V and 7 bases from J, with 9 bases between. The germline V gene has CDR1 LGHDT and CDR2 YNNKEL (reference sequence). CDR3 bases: TGTGCCAGCAGCCAAGATGGAGTGGCTGGCTACACCTTC. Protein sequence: CASSQDGVAGYTF.

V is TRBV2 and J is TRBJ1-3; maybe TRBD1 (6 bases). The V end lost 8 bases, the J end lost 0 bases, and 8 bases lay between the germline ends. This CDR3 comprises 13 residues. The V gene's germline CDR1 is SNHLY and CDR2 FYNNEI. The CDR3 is CASAQGSGNTIYF. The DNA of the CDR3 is TGTGCCAGCGCACAGGGCTCTGGAAACACCATATATTTT. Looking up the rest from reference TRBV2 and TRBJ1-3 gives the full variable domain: EPEVTQTPSHQVTQMGQEVILRCVPISNHLYFYWYRQILGQKVEFLVSFYNNEISEKSEIFDDQFSVERPDGSNFTLKIRSTKLEDSAMYFCASAQGSGNTIYFGEGSWLTVV.

The CDR3 DNA sequence: TGTGCCAGCAGCTTGGATTCAGGACAGCAGAACACTGAAGCTTTCTTT. It specifies CASSLDSGQQNTEAFF. The chain is built from TRBV5-4 and TRBJ1-1; weak D call: TRBD1 (6 bases). V dropped 0 bases and J dropped 1 base, with 13 bases sitting between them. Germline loops: CDR1 SGHNT, CDR2 YYREEE (reference sequence). The CDR3 is made up of 16 amino acids.

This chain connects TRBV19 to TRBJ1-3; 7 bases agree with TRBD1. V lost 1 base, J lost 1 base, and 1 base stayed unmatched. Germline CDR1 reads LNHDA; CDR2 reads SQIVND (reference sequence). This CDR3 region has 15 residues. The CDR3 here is CASSIAGGSGNTIYF. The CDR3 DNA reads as TGTGCCAGTAGTATAGCAGGGGGGTCTGGAAACACCATATATTTT. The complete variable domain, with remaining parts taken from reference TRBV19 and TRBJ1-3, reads DGGITQSPKYLFRKEGQNVTLSCEQNLNHDAMYWYRQDPGQGLRLIYYSQIVNDFQKGDIAEGYSVSREKKESFPLTVTSAQKNPTAFYLCASSIAGGSGNTIYFGEGSWLTVV.

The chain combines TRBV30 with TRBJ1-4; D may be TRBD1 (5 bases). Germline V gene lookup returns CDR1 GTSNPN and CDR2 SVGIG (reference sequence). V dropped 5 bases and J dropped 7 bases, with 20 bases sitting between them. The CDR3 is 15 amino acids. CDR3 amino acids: CAWGTPRGVGEKLFF. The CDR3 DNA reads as TGTGCCTGGGGGACTCCCCGGGGGGTTGGTGAAAAACTGTTTTTT.

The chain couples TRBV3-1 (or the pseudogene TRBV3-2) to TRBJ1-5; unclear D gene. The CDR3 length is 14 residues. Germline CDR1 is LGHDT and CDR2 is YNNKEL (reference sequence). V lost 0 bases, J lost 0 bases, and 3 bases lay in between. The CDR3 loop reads CASSQDSSNQPQHF. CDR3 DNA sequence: TGTGCCAGCAGCCAAGACAGTAGCAATCAGCCCCAGCATTTT.

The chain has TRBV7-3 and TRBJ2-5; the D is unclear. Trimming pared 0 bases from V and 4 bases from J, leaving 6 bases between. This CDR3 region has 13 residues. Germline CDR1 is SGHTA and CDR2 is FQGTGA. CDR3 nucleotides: TGTGCCAGCAGCTTAACAACACGAGAGACCCAGTACTTC. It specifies CASSLTTRETQYF.

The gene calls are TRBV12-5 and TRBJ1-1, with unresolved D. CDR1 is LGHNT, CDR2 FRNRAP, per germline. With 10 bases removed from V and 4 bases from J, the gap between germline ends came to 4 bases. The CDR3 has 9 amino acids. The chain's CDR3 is CANSTEAFF. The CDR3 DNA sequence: TGTGCTAATAGCACTGAAGCTTTCTTT.

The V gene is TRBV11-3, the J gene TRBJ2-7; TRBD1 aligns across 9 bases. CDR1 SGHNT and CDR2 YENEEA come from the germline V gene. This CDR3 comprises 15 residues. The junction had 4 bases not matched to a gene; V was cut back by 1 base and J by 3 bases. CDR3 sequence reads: CASSLVGTGNYEQYF. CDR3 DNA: TGTGCCAGCAGCTTAGTTGGGACAGGGAACTACGAGCAGTACTTC.

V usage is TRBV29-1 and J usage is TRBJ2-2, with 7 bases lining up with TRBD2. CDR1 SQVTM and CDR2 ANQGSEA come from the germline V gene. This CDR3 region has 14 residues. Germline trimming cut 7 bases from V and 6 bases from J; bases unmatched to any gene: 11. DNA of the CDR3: TGCAGCGCCGGGGGGAATCTAGCCCCCGGGGAGCTGTTTTTT. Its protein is CSAGGNLAPGELFF.

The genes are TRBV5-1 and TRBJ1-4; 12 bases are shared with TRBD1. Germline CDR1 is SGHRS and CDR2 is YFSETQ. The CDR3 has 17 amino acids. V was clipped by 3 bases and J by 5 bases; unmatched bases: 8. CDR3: CASSSGTGGPVNEKLFF. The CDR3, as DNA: TGCGCCAGCAGCTCAGGGACAGGGGGCCCAGTAAATGAAAAACTGTTTTTT.

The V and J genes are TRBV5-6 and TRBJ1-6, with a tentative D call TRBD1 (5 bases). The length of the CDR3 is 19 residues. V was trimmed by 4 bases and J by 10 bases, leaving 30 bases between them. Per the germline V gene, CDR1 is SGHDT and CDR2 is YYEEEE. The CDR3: CASSPLGWDWTLDESPLHF. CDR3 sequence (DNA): TGTGCCAGCAGCCCCCTCGGCTGGGACTGGACGCTTGACGAGTCACCCCTCCACTTT.

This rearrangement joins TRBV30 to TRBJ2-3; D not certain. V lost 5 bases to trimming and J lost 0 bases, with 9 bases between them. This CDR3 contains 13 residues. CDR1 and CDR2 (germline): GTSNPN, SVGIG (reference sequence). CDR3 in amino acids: CAWVMTSTDTQYF. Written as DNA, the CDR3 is TGTGCCTGGGTCATGACTAGCACAGATACGCAGTATTTT.

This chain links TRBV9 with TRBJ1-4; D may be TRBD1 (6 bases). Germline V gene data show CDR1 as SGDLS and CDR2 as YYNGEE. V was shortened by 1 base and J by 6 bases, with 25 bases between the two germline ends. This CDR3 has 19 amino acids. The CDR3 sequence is CASSVSPSGPGSGDEKLFF. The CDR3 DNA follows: TGTGCCAGCAGCGTATCCCCTTCAGGTCCGGGCTCAGGGGATGAAAAACTGTTTTTT.

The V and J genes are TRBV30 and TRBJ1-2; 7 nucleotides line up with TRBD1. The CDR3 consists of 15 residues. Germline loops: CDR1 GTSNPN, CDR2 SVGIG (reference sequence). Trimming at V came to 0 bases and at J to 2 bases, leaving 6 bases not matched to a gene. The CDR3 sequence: CAWSVGTATNYGYTF. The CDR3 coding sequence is TGTGCCTGGAGTGTAGGGACAGCTACAAACTATGGCTACACCTTC.

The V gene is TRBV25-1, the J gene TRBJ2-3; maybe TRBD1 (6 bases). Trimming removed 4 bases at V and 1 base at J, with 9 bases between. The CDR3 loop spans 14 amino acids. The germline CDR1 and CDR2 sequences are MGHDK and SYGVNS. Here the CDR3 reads CASSVGGGTDTQYF. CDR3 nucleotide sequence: TGTGCCAGCAGTGTTGGGGGCGGCACAGATACGCAGTATTTT.

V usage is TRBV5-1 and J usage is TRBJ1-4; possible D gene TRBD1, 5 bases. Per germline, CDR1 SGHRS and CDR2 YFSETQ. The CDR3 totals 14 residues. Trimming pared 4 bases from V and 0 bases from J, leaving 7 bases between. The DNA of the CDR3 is TGCGCCAGCAGCCCGGACACAACTAATGAAAAACTGTTTTTT. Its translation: CASSPDTTNEKLFF.

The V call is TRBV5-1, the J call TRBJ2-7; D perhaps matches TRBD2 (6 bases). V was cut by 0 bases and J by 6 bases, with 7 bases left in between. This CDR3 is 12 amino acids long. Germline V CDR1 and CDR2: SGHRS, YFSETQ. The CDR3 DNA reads TGCGCCAGCAGCTTGGAAGCGGGCGAGCAGTACTTC. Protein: CASSLEAGEQYF.

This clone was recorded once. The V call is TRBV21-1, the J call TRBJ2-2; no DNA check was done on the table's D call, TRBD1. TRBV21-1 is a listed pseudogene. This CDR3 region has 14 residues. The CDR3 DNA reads TGTGCCAACTATCAGGGGGCGCGTACCGGGGAGCTGTTTTTT. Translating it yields CANYQGARTGELFF.

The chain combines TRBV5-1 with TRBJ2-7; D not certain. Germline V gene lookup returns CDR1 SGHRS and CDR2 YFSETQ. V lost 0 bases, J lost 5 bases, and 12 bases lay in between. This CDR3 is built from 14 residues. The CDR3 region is CASSLVSGTHEQYF. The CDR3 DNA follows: TGCGCCAGCAGCTTGGTTTCGGGTACCCACGAGCAGTACTTC.

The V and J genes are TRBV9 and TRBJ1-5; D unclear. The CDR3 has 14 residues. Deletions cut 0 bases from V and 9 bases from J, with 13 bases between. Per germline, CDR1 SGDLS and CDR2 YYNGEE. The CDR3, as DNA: TGTGCCAGCAGCGTAGATCACAGCCGGGGGCCCCAGCATTTT. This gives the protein CASSVDHSRGPQHF.